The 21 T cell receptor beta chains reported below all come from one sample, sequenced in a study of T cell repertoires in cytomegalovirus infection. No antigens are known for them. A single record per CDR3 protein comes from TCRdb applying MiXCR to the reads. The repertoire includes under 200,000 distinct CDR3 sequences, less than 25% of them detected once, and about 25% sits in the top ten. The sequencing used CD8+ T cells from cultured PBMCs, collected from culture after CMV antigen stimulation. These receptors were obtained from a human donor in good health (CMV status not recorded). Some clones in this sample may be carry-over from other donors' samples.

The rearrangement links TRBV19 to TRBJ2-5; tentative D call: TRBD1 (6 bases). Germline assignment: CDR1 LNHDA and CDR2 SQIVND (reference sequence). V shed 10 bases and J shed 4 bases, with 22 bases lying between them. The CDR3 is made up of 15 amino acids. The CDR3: CATKGSRGRSETQYF. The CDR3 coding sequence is TGTGCCACAAAGGGTAGCAGGGGAAGGTCAGAGACCCAGTACTTC.

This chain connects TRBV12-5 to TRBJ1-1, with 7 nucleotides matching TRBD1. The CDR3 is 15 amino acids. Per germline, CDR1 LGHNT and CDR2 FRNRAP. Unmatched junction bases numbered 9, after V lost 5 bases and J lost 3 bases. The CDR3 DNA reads TGTGCTAGTGGTGGGTACAGGGGAGGGTACACTGAAGCTTTCTTT. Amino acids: CASGGYRGGYTEAFF.

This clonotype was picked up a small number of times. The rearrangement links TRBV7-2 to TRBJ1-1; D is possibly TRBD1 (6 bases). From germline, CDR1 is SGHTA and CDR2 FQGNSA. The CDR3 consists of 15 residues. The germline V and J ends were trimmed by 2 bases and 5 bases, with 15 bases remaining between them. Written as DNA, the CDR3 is TGTGCCAGCAGCTTAAGGAGGGGGGCGCGTACTGAAGCTTTCTTT. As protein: CASSLRRGARTEAFF. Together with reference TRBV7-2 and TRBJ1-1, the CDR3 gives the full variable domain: GAGVSQSPSNKVTEKGKDVELRCDPISGHTALYWYRQSLGQGLEFLIYFQGNSAPDKSGLPSDRFSAERTGGSVSTLTIQRTQQEDSAVYLCASSLRRGARTEAFFGQGTRLTVV.

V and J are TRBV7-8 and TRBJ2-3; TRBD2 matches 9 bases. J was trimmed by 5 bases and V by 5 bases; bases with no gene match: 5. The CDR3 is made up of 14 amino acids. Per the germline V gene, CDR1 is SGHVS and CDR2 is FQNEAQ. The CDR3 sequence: CASSNSGGRDTQYF. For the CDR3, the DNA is TGTGCCAGCAGCAATAGCGGGGGAAGAGATACGCAGTATTTT.

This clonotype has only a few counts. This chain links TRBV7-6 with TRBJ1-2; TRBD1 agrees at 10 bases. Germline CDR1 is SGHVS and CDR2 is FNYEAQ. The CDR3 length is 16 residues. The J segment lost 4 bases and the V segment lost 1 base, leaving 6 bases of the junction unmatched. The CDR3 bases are TGTGCCAGCAGCTTAGTCGGGACAGGGGTGAGCTATGGCTACACCTTC. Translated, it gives CASSLVGTGVSYGYTF.

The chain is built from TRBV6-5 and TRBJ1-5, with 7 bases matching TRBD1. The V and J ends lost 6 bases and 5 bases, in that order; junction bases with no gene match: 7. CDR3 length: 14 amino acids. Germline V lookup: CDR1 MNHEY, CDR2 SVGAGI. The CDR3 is CASSTGDPYQPQHF. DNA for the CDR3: TGTGCCAGCAGCACAGGGGACCCTTATCAGCCCCAGCATTTT.

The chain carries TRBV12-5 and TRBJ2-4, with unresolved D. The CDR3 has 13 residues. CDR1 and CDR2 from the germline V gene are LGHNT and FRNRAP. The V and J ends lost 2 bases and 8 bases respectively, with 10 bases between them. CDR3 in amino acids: CASGLSPLDIQYF. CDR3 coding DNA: TGTGCTAGTGGTTTGAGTCCGTTGGACATTCAGTACTTC.

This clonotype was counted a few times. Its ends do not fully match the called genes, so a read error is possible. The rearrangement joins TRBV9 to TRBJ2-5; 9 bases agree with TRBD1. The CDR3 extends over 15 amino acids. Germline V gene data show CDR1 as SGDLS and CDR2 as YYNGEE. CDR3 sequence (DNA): TGTGCCAGCACCGTAGCCGGGACAGGGATGGAGACCCAGTACTTC. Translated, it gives CASTVAGTGMETQYF.

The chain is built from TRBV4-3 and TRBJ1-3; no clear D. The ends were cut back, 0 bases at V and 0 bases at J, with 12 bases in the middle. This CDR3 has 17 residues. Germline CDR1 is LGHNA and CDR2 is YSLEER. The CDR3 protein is CASSQESVSRSGNTIYF. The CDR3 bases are TGCGCCAGCAGCCAAGAGTCGGTCAGCCGCTCTGGAAACACCATATATTTT.

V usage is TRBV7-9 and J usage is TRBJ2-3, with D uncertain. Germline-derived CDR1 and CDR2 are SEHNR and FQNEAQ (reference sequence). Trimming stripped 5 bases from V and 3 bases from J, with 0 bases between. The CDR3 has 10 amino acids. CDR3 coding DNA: TGTGCCAGCAGCACAGATACGCAGTATTTT. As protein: CASSTDTQYF.

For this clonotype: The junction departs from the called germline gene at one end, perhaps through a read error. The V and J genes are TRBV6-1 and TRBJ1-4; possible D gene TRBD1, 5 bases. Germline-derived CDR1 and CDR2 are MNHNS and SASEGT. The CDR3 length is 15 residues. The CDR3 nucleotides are TGTGCCAGCACTGAAGAGGGGAGAACTAATGAAAAACTGTTTTTT. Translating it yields CASTEEGRTNEKLFF.

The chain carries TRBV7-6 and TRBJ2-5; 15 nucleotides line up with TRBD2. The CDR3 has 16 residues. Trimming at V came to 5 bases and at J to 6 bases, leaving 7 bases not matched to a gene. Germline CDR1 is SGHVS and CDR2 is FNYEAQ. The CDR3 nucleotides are TGTGCCAGCAGCCCCTGGACTAGCGGGGGGGCGAAGACCCAGTACTTC. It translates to CASSPWTSGGAKTQYF.

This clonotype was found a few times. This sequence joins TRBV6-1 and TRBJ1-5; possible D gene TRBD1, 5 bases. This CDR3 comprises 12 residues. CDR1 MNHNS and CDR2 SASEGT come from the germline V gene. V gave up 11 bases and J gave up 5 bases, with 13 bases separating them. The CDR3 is CAVRGGYQPQHF. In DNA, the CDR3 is TGTGCCGTACGGGGGGGTTATCAGCCCCAGCATTTT.

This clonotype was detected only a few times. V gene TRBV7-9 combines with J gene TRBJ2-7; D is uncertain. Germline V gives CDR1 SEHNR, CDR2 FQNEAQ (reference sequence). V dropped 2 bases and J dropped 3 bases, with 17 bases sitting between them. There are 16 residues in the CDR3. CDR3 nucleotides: TGTGCCAGCAGCTTATGGCCCATGAGCTCCAGCTACGAGCAGTACTTC. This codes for CASSLWPMSSSYEQYF.

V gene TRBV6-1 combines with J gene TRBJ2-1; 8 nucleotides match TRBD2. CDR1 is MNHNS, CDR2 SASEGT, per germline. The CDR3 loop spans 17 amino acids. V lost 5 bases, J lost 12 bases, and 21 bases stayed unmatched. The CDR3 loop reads CASSQELFSGVPGGQFF. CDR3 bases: TGTGCCAGCAGTCAAGAACTTTTTAGCGGGGTCCCTGGTGGGCAGTTCTTC.

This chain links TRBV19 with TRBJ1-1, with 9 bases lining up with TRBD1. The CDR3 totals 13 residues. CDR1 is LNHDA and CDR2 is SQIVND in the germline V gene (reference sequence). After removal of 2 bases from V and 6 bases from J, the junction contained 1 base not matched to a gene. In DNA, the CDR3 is TGTGCCAGTAGTATAACAGGGGGCCCTGAAGCTTTCTTT. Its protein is CASSITGGPEAFF. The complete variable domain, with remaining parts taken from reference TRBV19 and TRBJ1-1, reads DGGITQSPKYLFRKEGQNVTLSCEQNLNHDAMYWYRQDPGQGLRLIYYSQIVNDFQKGDIAEGYSVSREKKESFPLTVTSAQKNPTAFYLCASSITGGPEAFFGQGTRLTVV.

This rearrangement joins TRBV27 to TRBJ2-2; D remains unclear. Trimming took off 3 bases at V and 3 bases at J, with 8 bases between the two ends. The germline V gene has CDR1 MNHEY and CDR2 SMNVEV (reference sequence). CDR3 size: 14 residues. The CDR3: CASSFTGYTGELFF. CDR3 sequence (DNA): TGTGCCAGCAGTTTTACCGGGTACACCGGGGAGCTGTTTTTT.

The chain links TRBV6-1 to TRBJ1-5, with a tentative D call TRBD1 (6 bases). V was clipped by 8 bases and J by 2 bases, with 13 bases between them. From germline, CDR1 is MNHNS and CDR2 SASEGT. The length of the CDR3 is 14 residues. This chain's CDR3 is CASVDRRRNQPQHF. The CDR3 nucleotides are TGTGCCAGCGTCGACAGGCGACGCAATCAGCCCCAGCATTTT.

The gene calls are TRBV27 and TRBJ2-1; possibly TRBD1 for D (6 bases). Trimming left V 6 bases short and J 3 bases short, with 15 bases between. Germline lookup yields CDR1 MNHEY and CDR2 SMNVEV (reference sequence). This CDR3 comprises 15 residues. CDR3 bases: TGTGCCAGCAGCCCCCGGGACACCTTCTACAATGAGCAGTTCTTC. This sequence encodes CASSPRDTFYNEQFF.

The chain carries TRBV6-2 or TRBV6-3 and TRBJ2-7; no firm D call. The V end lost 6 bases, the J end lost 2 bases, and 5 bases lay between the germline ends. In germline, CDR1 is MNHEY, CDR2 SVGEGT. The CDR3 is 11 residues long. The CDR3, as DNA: TGTGCCAGCAGCACTGCCTACGAGCAGTACTTC. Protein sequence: CASSTAYEQYF.

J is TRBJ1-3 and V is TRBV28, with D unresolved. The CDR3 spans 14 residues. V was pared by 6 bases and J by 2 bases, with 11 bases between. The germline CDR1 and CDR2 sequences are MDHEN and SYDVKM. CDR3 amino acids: CASSPAGTGNTIYF. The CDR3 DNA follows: TGTGCCAGCAGCCCCGCGGGCACTGGAAACACCATATATTTT.